The present TCR beta chain was sequenced within a study of OX40 agonist ivuxolimab in advanced cancers. This clone is a singleton in its sample. Its ends do not fully match the called genes, so a read error is possible. Here immunoSEQ multiplex PCR was the method, and the copy in TCRdb shows in-frame clones only, minus some. This sample yields about 58,000 clones, of which approximately 80% are seen a single time; around 2% belongs to the top ten. The CDR3 is 15 amino acids. Source: CD4+ or CD8+ T cells sorted from blood, taken in a trial of the OX40 agonist ivuxolimab. This clonotype originated in an adult with an advanced solid tumor such as melanoma, head and neck, liver or kidney cancer. The chain has TRBV7-1 and TRBJ1-2; 7 bases align to TRBD1. TRBV7-1 is given ORF status, its function remaining uncertain. The CDR3 nucleotides read TGCGCCAGCAGCCCCGACAGGGCGGGAAACTATGGCTACACCTTC. Its protein product is CASSPDRAGNYGYTF.